This T cell receptor (beta chain) was found in a study of cytomegalovirus exposure and HLA in healthy donors. Primers for the PCR totalled 60 Vbeta and 13 Jbeta. Sequenced by immunoSEQ multiplex PCR; TCRdb stores in-frame clones only, minus some. This table has about 170,000 clones, 82% appearing once. Trimming left V 4 bases short and J 0 bases short, with 13 bases between. This CDR3 is 15 amino acids long. In germline, CDR1 is SGHNT, CDR2 YYREEE (reference sequence). Unrecorded immune exposure was likely among donors, who were nominally healthy when sampled. Input material: PBMCs. This TCR derives from a male donor in good health and CMV-seronegative. The V and J genes are TRBV5-4 and TRBJ1-2, with D possibly being TRBD1 (6 bases). Here the CDR3 reads CASSQARGTNYGYTF. The CDR3 DNA is TGTGCCAGCAGCCAAGCCAGGGGTACTAACTATGGCTACACCTTC.